The source of this T cell receptor (beta chain) is a study of blood T cell repertoires in COVID-19. This clone has just one count. The CDR3 consists of 17 residues. Germline V CDR1 and CDR2: SGHTA, FQGTGA. V lost 5 bases, J lost 0 bases, and 11 bases stayed unmatched. In the study's own analysis: It was from reference gene primer amplification that nucleated cell counts were estimated. The repertoire was sequenced with immunoSEQ multiplex PCR; TCRdb's copy has only in-frame clones and lacks some. V, J and clone size were drawn from that table, and D and trimming were deduced from the DNA. The sample gives 140,000 to 150,000 clones, 86% of which show up once; approximately 4.5% is in the top ten.

The TCR originated in a man over 45 who had recovered from COVID-19. The sequenced material came from PBMCs or T cells enriched from blood (not recorded which). V and J are TRBV7-3 and TRBJ2-3, with 7 bases that match TRBD2. The CDR3, as DNA: TGTGCCAGCAGCCGGGGTGGGCGGGGGATCAGCACAGATACGCAGTATTTT. Residues: CASSRGGRGISTDTQYF. Combining the CDR3 with reference TRBV7-3 and TRBJ2-3 gives the whole variable domain GAGVSQTPSNKVTEKGKYVELRCDPISGHTALYWYRQSLGQGPEFLIYFQGTGAADDSGLPNDRFFAVRPEGSVSTLKIQRTERGDSAVYLCASSRGGRGISTDTQYFGPGTRLTVL.